One sample yielded the 21 T cell receptor beta chains listed below, sequenced in a study of cytomegalovirus exposure and HLA in healthy donors. The PCR ran on 60 Vbeta and 13 Jbeta primers. Sequenced by immunoSEQ multiplex PCR; TCRdb stores in-frame clones only, minus some. The table records roughly 220,000 clones, more than 60% of them present only once. Material: PBMCs. These receptors were obtained from a middle-aged man in good health and CMV-seronegative.

The genes are TRBV12-5 and TRBJ2-5; the D is unclear. The J call is in doubt because the DNA end fits TRBJ2-7 better. The CDR3 is 13 residues long. CDR1 is LGHNT, CDR2 FRNRAP, per germline. This CDR3 reads CASGLASSYEQYF. The CDR3, as DNA: TGTGCTAGTGGTTTGGCCTCCTCCTACGAGCAGTACTTC.

This clone was seen a handful of times. The J gene is TRBJ1-5, the V gene TRBV6-5; D might be TRBD1 (5 bases). Trimming pared 6 bases from V and 2 bases from J, leaving 11 bases between. Germline loops: CDR1 MNHEY, CDR2 SVGAGI. This CDR3 has 14 amino acids. CDR3 nucleotides: TGTGCCAGCAGCTCCCAGGGTGGCAATCAGCCCCAGCATTTT. Its translation: CASSSQGGNQPQHF.

The V call is TRBV5-1, the J call TRBJ2-1; D perhaps matches TRBD1 (5 bases). Trimming took 5 bases from V and 8 from J, leaving 8 bases between them. The CDR3 extends over 11 amino acids. In germline, CDR1 is SGHRS, CDR2 YFSETQ. The DNA for the CDR3 is TGCGCCAGCAGGACAGCGTATGAGCAGTTCTTC. Its protein product is CASRTAYEQFF. Full variable domain (remainder filled in from reference TRBV5-1 and TRBJ2-1): KAGVTQTPRYLIKTRGQQVTLSCSPISGHRSVSWYQQTPGQGLQFLFEYFSETQRNKGNFPGRFSGRQFSNSRSEMNVSTLELGDSALYLCASRTAYEQFFGPGTRLTVL.

Concerning this clone itself: Other DNA sequences from this sample encode an identical CDR3 as well. The chain joins TRBV6-6 to TRBJ1-3; D gene unclear. Trimming removed 5 bases from V and 0 bases from J, with 8 bases in between. Germline V gene lookup returns CDR1 MNHNY and CDR2 SVGAGI (reference sequence). The CDR3 sequence is 14 residues long. The CDR3: CASSRLSSGNTIYF. The CDR3 nucleotides read TGTGCCAGCAGTCGACTGTCCTCTGGAAACACCATATATTTT.

V is TRBV2 and J is TRBJ2-5, with 13 bases identical to TRBD2. TRBJ2-7 matches the DNA end more closely, so the J call is doubtful. This CDR3 has 15 residues. The germline gives CDR1 SNHLY, CDR2 FYNNEI. This CDR3 is CASTRGTSGTYEQYF. The DNA for the CDR3 is TGTGCCAGCACTAGGGGGACTAGCGGGACCTACGAGCAGTACTTC.

This clone was counted once. The rearrangement joins TRBV11-2 to TRBJ1-5; D is undetermined. Germline V gene data show CDR1 as SGHAT and CDR2 as FQNNGV. CDR3 length equals 15 residues. The germline V and J ends were trimmed by 1 base and 4 bases, with 11 bases remaining between them. The CDR3 sequence is CASSLAAGANQPQHF. For the CDR3, the DNA is TGTGCCAGCAGCTTAGCGGCCGGAGCGAATCAGCCCCAGCATTTT.

The chain links TRBV18 to TRBJ1-3; tentative D call: TRBD1 (5 bases). Trimming removed 3 bases at V and 3 bases at J, with 9 bases between. The germline CDR1 and CDR2 sequences are KGHSH and LQKENI. CDR3 length equals 14 residues. CDR3 loop: CASSPEGIGNTIYF. In DNA form, the CDR3 reads TGTGCCAGCTCACCGGAGGGGATTGGAAACACCATATATTTT. Based on the CDR3 plus reference TRBV18 and TRBJ1-3, the full variable domain is NAGVMQNPRHLVRRRGQEARLRCSPMKGHSHVYWYRQLPEEGLKFMVYLQKENIIDESGMPKERFSAEFPKEGPSILRIQQVVRGDSAAYFCASSPEGIGNTIYFGEGSWLTVV.

The rearrangement links TRBV10-3 to TRBJ1-6; tentative D call: TRBD1 (5 bases). The CDR3 consists of 17 residues. V shed 0 bases and J shed 1 base, with 10 bases lying between them. The germline V gene encodes CDR1 ENHRY and CDR2 SYGVKD. CDR3 loop: CAISESTGGSYNSPLHF. CDR3 coding DNA: TGTGCCATCAGTGAGTCGACCGGGGGGTCCTATAATTCACCCCTCCACTTT.

The chain joins TRBV25-1 to TRBJ2-5, with 9 bases lining up with TRBD2. Germline trimming cut 3 bases from V and 5 bases from J; bases unmatched to any gene: 7. Germline V gene sequence: CDR1 MGHDK, CDR2 SYGVNS. The CDR3 contains 15 residues. CDR3 coding DNA: TGTGCCAGCAGTGAGGGCGGGAGGGGGCGGGAGACCCAGTACTTC. Its translation is CASSEGGRGRETQYF.

The rearrangement joins TRBV11-2 to TRBJ2-5; TRBD2 aligns across 8 bases. This CDR3 has 16 residues. CDR1 is SGHAT and CDR2 is FQNNGV in the germline V gene. With V trimmed by 1 base and J by 0 bases, 4 bases remained unmatched. The CDR3 is CASSLGVAGYQETQYF. The CDR3 DNA sequence: TGTGCCAGCAGCTTAGGAGTAGCGGGGTACCAAGAGACCCAGTACTTC.

The chain uses TRBV4-1 and TRBJ1-1; no clear D gene. This CDR3 is built from 14 residues. Trimming left V 3 bases short and J 3 bases short, with 11 bases between. Germline values: CDR1 MGHRA, CDR2 YSYEKL. The CDR3 protein is CASSQPGLYTEAFF. The DNA of the CDR3 is TGCGCCAGCAGCCAGCCGGGATTGTACACTGAAGCTTTCTTT.

The gene calls are TRBV30 and TRBJ2-1; the D gene is possibly TRBD2 (6 bases). With 2 bases removed from V and 9 bases from J, the gap between germline ends came to 11 bases. This CDR3 is built from 12 residues. The germline CDR1 and CDR2 sequences are GTSNPN and SVGIG (reference sequence). In nucleotides, the CDR3 is TGTGCCTGGAGTCCCTTGGGGGGTGAGCAGTTCTTC. Translation gives CAWSPLGGEQFF.

The genes are TRBV29-1 and TRBJ1-5, with 7 bases aligning to TRBD1. Looked up from germline, CDR1 is SQVTM and CDR2 is ANQGSEA. Germline trimming cut 4 bases from V and 5 bases from J; bases unmatched to any gene: 8. This CDR3 comprises 14 residues. The CDR3 here is CSVGQGTADQPQHF. CDR3 coding DNA: TGCAGCGTTGGACAGGGTACGGCTGATCAGCCCCAGCATTTT.

The chain is built from TRBV5-1 and TRBJ1-5, with D perhaps matching TRBD1 (6 bases). Per germline, CDR1 SGHRS and CDR2 YFSETQ. V dropped 0 bases and J dropped 3 bases, with 10 bases sitting between them. The CDR3 consists of 15 residues. The CDR3 loop is CASSLETGINQPQHF. The CDR3 nucleotides are TGCGCCAGCAGCTTGGAGACAGGCATCAATCAGCCCCAGCATTTT.

The chain links TRBV27 to TRBJ2-1, with 11 positions matching TRBD2. The CDR3 loop spans 15 amino acids. J gave up 10 bases and V 4 bases, and 9 bases lay outside the gene matches. Germline values: CDR1 MNHEY, CDR2 SMNVEV (reference sequence). The CDR3 is CASSSGLAGGWEQFF. CDR3 coding DNA: TGTGCCAGCAGTTCAGGGCTAGCGGGAGGTTGGGAGCAGTTCTTC.

This clone has just one count. The genes are TRBV4-1 and TRBJ2-5; D is undetermined. The J call is in doubt because the DNA end fits TRBJ2-7 better. The CDR3 has 15 amino acids. CDR1 and CDR2 (germline): MGHRA, YSYEKL. The CDR3, as DNA: TGCGCCAGCAGCCAAGATATCAGTAGCTCCTACGAGCAGTACTTC. Protein product: CASSQDISSSYEQYF.

This clone was detected only a few times. V is TRBV6-5 and J is TRBJ2-1; tentative D call: TRBD1 (6 bases). Between the trimmed V and J ends, which lost 2 bases and 7 bases, there was a span of 18 bases. CDR3 length: 16 amino acids. The V gene's germline CDR1 is MNHEY and CDR2 SVGAGI. The CDR3, as DNA: TGTGCCAGCAGTTACGCGGACAATAGGGGGACAAATGAGCAGTTCTTC. Protein product: CASSYADNRGTNEQFF.

The chain employs TRBV19 and TRBJ2-7, with 10 bases lining up with TRBD1. The CDR3 totals 14 residues. The V gene's germline CDR1 is LNHDA and CDR2 SQIVND (reference sequence). V lost 3 bases, J lost 2 bases, and 1 base stayed unmatched. CDR3 region: CASSMTGGTYEQYF. CDR3 nucleotides: TGTGCCAGTAGTATGACAGGGGGCACCTACGAGCAGTACTTC.

In DNA form, the CDR3 reads TGTGCCAGCAGCCAGGTCGGGGGCGAGCAGTACTTC. Protein sequence: CASSQVGGEQYF. This rearrangement joins TRBV4-2 to TRBJ2-7; D might be TRBD2 (6 bases). The CDR3 spans 12 residues. V was cut by 3 bases and J by 6 bases, with 9 bases left in between. Germline CDR1 and CDR2: LGHNA and YNFKEQ.

The J gene is TRBJ2-7, the V gene TRBV7-9, with TRBD1 matching 8 bases. Germline lookup yields CDR1 SEHNR and CDR2 FQNEAQ (reference sequence). This CDR3 has 14 residues. V trimming: 3 bases; J trimming: 5 bases; junction bases outside the gene matches: 6. CDR3 DNA: TGTGCCAGCAGCTTCCAGGGGGCCCACGACGAGCAGTACTTC. Its translation is CASSFQGAHDEQYF.

The V gene is TRBV5-1, the J gene TRBJ1-2; 11 bases are shared with TRBD1. V lost 0 bases, J lost 6 bases, and 10 bases stayed unmatched. The CDR3 sequence is 17 residues long. Germline lookup yields CDR1 SGHRS and CDR2 YFSETQ. CDR3 amino acids: CASSLGDRPGQGDGYTF. The DNA for the CDR3 is TGCGCCAGCAGCTTGGGGGACCGACCGGGACAGGGGGATGGCTACACCTTC.